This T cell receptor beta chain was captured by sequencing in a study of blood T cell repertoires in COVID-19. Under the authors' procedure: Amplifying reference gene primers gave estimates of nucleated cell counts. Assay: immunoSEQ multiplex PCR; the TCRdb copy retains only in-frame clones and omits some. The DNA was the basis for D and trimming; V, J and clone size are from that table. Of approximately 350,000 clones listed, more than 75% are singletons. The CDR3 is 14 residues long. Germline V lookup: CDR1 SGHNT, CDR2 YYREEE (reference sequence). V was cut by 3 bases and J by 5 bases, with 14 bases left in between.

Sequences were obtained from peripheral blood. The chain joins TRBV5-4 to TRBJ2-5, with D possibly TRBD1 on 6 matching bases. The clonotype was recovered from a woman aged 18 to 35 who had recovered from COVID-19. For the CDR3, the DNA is TGTGCCAGCAGCTCAGATGTCGACAGGGAGACCCAGTACTTC. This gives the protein CASSSDVDRETQYF.